This TCR beta chain was identified in a study of spatial heterogeneity in lung cancer. For the study at large: Detected beta-chain sequences consistently exceeded alpha-chain sequences.

This clonotype has at least ten counts. The time point: sample taken at primary tumor resection. Researchers sequenced whole RNA taken from tumor, nontumor lung or frozen PBMC without sorting. Germline V gives CDR1 SGDLS, CDR2 YYNGEE. V lost 4 bases and J 7 bases, leaving 12 bases between the germline ends. This CDR3 has 13 residues. A single record per CDR3 protein comes from TCRdb applying MiXCR to the 5' RACE reads. The sample lists roughly 50,000 distinct CDR3 sequences; less than 8.5% were seen once. The specimen was PBMCs, collected at surgery. The chain recombines TRBV9 with TRBJ2-1; D is undetermined. The source is a female donor with early-stage non-small cell lung cancer. CDR3: CASSPRLSNEQFF. The CDR3 DNA follows: TGTGCCAGCAGCCCCCGCCTGAGTAATGAGCAGTTCTTC.